This record concerns one T cell receptor beta chain sequence. The sample originates from a study of blood T cell repertoires in COVID-19. Turning to the study itself: The United States, Italy and Spain were the sources of the acute and convalescent COVID-19 samples. The analysed material was cDNA or gDNA that came from T cells, B-cell-depleted T cells, or PBMCs.

The CDR3 runs to 15 residues. The germline V gene has CDR1 MRHNA and CDR2 SNTAGT. Trimming cost V 7 bases and J 8 bases; bases outside gene matches: 13. As originally analysed: Amplification of reference gene primers provided the estimated nucleated cell counts. Sequenced by immunoSEQ multiplex PCR; TCRdb stores in-frame clones only, minus some. V and J calls and clone size come straight from that table; D and trimming were deduced from the DNA. This table has fewer than 200,000 clones, under 85% appearing once. This clonotype was sampled from a man aged 60-69 years who had recovered from COVID-19. The chain carries TRBV6-4 and TRBJ1-2, with 10 bases matching TRBD1. The sequencing sample was made of peripheral blood. The CDR3 loop reads CASNGTGEIIIGYTF. The CDR3 coding sequence is TGTGCCAGCAATGGGACAGGGGAGATTATAATCGGCTACACCTTC.